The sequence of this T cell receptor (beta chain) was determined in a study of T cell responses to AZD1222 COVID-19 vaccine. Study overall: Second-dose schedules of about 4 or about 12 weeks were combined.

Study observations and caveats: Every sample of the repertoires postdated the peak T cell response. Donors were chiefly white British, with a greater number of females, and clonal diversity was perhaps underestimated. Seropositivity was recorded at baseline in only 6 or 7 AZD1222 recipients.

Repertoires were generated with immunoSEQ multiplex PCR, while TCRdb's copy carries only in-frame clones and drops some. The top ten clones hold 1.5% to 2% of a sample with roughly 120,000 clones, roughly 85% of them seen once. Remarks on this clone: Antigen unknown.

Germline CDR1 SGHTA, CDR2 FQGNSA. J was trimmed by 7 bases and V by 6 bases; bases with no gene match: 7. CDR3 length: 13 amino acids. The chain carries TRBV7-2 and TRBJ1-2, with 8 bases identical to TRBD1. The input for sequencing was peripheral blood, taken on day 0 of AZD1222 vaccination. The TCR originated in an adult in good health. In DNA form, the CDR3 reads TGTGCCAGCAGTCAGACAGGGGTAGGTGGCTACACCTTC. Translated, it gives CASSQTGVGGYTF. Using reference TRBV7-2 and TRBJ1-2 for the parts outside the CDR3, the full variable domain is GAGVSQSPSNKVTEKGKDVELRCDPISGHTALYWYRQSLGQGLEFLIYFQGNSAPDKSGLPSDRFSAERTGGSVSTLTIQRTQQEDSAVYLCASSQTGVGGYTFGSGTRLTVV.